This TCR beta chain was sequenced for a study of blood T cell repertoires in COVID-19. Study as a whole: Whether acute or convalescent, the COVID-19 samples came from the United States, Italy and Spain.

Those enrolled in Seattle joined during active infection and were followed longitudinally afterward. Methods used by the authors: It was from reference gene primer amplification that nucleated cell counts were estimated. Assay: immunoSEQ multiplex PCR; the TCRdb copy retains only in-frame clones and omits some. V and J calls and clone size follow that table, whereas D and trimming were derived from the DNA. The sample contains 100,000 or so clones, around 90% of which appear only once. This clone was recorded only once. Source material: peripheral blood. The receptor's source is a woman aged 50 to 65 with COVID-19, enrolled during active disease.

The CDR3 is CASSQTDSSSTDTQYF. The CDR3 DNA reads as TGTGCCAGCAGCCAGACCGACTCGTCTAGCACAGATACGCAGTATTTT. V is TRBV4-2 and J is TRBJ2-3, with no clear D. V was pared by 3 bases and J by 0 bases, with 13 bases between. Germline CDR1 and CDR2: LGHNA and YNFKEQ. This CDR3 region has 16 residues.